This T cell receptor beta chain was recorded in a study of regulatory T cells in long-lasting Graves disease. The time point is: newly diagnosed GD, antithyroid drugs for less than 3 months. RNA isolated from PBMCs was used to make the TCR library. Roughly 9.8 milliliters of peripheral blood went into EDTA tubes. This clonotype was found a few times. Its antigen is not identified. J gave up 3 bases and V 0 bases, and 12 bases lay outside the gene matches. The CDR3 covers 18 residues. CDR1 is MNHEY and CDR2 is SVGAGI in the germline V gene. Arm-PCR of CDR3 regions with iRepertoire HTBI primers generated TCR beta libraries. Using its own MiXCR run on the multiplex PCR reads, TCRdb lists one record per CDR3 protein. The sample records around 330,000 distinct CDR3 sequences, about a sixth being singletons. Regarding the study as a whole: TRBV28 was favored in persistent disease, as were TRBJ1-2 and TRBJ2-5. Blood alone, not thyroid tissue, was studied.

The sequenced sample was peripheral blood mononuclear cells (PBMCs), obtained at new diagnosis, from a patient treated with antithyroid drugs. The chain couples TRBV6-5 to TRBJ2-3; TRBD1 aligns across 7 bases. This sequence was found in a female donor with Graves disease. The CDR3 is CASSYSTVGGVRTDTQYF. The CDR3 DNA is TGTGCCAGCAGTTACTCGACTGTAGGGGGCGTTAGGACAGATACGCAGTATTTT.